Given below is one TCR beta chain in context. The antigen is unknown. Looked up from germline, CDR1 is ENHRY and CDR2 is SYGVKD. The CDR3 is 14 amino acids. The data were taken from a study of cytomegalovirus exposure and HLA in healthy donors. Study results and caveats: For TCR beta chains, V- and J-gene trimming was later linked to a missense DCLRE1C variant. Many donors carried some public TCRs, although rarity characterized most TCR sequences.

PCR used 60 Vbeta primers and 13 Jbeta primers. Profiled with immunoSEQ multiplex PCR; TCRdb holds only in-frame clones, not every one. The data show fewer than 200,000 clones, 68% seen once. The sequenced sample was PBMCs. The receptor comes from a woman between 40 and 50 years old in good health and CMV-seropositive. V is TRBV10-3 and J is TRBJ2-5, with 7 bases lining up with TRBD1. The J call may be incorrect, as the DNA end agrees better with TRBJ2-7. In DNA form, the CDR3 reads TGTGCCATCAGCGATAGACAGGGATCCTACGAGCAGTACTTC. Encoded protein: CAISDRQGSYEQYF.